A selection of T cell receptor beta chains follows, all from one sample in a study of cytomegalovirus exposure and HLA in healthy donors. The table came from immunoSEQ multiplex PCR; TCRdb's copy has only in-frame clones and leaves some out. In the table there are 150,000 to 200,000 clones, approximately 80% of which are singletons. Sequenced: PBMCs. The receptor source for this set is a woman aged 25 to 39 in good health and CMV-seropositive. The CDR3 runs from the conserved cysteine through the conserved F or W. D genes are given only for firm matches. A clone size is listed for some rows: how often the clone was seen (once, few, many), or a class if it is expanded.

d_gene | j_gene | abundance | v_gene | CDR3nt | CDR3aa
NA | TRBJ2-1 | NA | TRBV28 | TGTGCCAGCACCCAAATCCAGGGAGAGGGACTTAACGATGAGCAGTTCTTC | CASTQIQGEGLNDEQFF
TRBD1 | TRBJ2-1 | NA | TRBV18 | TGTGCCAGCTCACTGGGACAGGGACTCTACAATGAGCAGTTCTTC | CASSLGQGLYNEQFF
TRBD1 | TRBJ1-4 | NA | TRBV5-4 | TGTGCCAGCAGCACCTACAGGGGTGGATCAGCTAATGAAAAACTGTTTTTT | CASSTYRGGSANEKLFF
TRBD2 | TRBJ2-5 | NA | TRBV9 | TGTGCCAGCACTGACGGACTAGCGCCCCAAGAGACCCAGTACTTC | CASTDGLAPQETQYF
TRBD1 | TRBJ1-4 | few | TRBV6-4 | TGTGCCAGCAGTGACCCGGGACAGGACAGTGAAAAACTGTTTTTT | CASSDPGQDSEKLFF
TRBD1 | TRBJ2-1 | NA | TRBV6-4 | TGTGCCAGCAGTGACTCCCCGGGACAGGCACCCTACAATGAGCAGTTCTTC | CASSDSPGQAPYNEQFF
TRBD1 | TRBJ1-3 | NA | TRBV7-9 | TGTGCCAGCAGCTCGACCCGGACAGGAGTGGCCCTCTCTGGAAACACCATATATTTT | CASSSTRTGVALSGNTIYF
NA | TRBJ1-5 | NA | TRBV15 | TGTGCCACCAGCAGAGATGTAAGGACAGTCGTAGGCAATCAGCCCCAGCATTTT | CATSRDVRTVVGNQPQHF
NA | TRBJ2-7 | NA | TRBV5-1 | TGCGCCAGCAGCTTGGAGGGGGGGCTCCCCTCCTACGAGCAGTACTTC | CASSLEGGLPSYEQYF
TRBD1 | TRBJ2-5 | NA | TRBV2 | TGTGCCAGCAGTACGACAGGGGTAGAGACCCAGTACTTC | CASSTTGVETQYF
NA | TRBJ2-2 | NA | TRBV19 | TGTGCCAGTAGTCTTCAACAGACAGTCGGGGAGCTGTTTTTT | CASSLQQTVGELFF
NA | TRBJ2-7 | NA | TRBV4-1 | TGCGCCAGCAGCCGTACAGTCCGACAGAGCAACTACGAGCAGTACTTC | CASSRTVRQSNYEQYF
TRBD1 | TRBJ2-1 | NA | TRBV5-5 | TGTGCCAGCAGCAGAACAGGGGGTAGTAATGAGCAGTTCTTC | CASSRTGGSNEQFF
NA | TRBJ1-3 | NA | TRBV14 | TGTGCCAGCAGCCACAATAACAGGTTACGCTCTGGAAACACCATATATTTT | CASSHNNRLRSGNTIYF
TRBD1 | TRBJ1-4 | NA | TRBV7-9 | TGTTCCAGCAGCTTCAACAGGGGGTCGAATGAAAAACTGTTTTTT | CSSSFNRGSNEKLFF
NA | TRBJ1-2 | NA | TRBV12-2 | TGTGCAAGTCGCTTAGAAGTCGACAGGCCTAACTATGGCTACACCTTC | CASRLEVDRPNYGYTF
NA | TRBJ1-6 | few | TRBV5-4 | TGTGCCAGCAGCCATCCCGGGAGGGAAGATCTGAAGGATTCACCCCTCCACTTT | CASSHPGREDLKDSPLHF
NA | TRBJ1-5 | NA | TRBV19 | TGTGCCAGCTCTGCGCGGACGGACTATAGCAATCAGCCCCAGCATTTT | CASSARTDYSNQPQHF
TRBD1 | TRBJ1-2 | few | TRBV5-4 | TGTGCCAGCAGCTTGGGGGGGACAGCTAACTATGGCTACACCTTC | CASSLGGTANYGYTF
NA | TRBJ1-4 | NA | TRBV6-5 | TGTGCCAGCAACTACAGGGTAACTAATGAAAAACTGTTTTTT | CASNYRVTNEKLFF
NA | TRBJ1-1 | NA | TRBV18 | TGTGCCAGCTCACCACGGCAGGAGGATTTGGCTTTCTTT | CASSPRQEDLAFF
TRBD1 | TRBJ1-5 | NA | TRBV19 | TGTGCCAGTACCGGGACAGGAATCTTGGGGCCCCAGCATTTT | CASTGTGILGPQHF
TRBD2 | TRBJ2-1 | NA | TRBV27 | TGTGCCAGCAGTGGACTAGCGGGGGGCGGCTACAATGAGCAGTTCTTC | CASSGLAGGGYNEQFF
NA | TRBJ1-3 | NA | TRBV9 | TGTGCCAGCAGCTTCTCTGGCGGGGGCGAGAACACCATATATTTT | CASSFSGGGENTIYF
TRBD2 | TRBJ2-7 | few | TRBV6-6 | TGTGCCAGCCACCCCCAGCGGGGCCTTCCCTACGAGCAGTACTTC | CASHPQRGLPYEQYF
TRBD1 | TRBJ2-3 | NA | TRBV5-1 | TGCGCCAGCAGCTTGGCCCAGGGGGCAACAGATACGCAGTATTTT | CASSLAQGATDTQYF
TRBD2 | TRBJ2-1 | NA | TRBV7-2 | TGTGCCAGCAGCCCGGGACTAGCGCTCTATGAGCAGTTCTTC | CASSPGLALYEQFF
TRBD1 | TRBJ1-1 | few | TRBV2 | TGTGCCAGCGGGGGGCAGGGGGCTGAAGCTTTCTTT | CASGGQGAEAFF
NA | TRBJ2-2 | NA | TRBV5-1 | TGCGCCAGCAGCTTGGCCGAGGCAGGGGAGCTGTTTTTT | CASSLAEAGELFF
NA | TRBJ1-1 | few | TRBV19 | NA | CASTSGGDTEAFF
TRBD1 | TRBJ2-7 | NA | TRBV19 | TGTGCCAGTAGTGCCGGACAGGGGACCTACGAGCAGTACTTC | CASSAGQGTYEQYF
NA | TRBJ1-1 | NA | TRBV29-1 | TGCAGCGTCCTGGACAGCTCCTACACTGAAGCTTTCTTT | CSVLDSSYTEAFF
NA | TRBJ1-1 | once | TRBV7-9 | TGTGCCAGCAGCTTATGGGCAGGGGACACTGAAGCTTTCTTT | CASSLWAGDTEAFF
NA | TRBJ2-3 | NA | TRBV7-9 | TGTGCCAGCAGCTCCGGTGGTGATACGCAGTATTTT | CASSSGGDTQYF
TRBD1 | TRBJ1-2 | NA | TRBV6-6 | TGTGCCAGCACGGGACAGACAAGTAGCTATGGCTACACCTTC | CASTGQTSSYGYTF
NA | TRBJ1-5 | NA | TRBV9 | TGTGCCAGCAGCGTAGGGCCCGGGGGCAATCAGCCCCAGCATTTT | CASSVGPGGNQPQHF
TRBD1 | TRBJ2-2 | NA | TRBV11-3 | TGTGCCAGCAGCAGCCGACAGGGAACCACCGGGGAGCTGTTTTTT | CASSSRQGTTGELFF
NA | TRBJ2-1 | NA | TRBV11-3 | TGTGCCAGCAGCCGATCTAGTAACGGTGAGCAGTTCTTC | CASSRSSNGEQFF
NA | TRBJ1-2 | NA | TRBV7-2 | TGTGCCAGCAGCTTAGGCTGGGCTCCAGGCTACACCTTC | CASSLGWAPGYTF
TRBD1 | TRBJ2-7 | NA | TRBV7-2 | TGTGCCAGCAGGGCTACCGGGACAGCCTACGAGCAGTACTTC | CASRATGTAYEQYF
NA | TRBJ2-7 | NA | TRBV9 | TGTGCCAGCAGCCCTAAACAGGGCTACTACGAGCAGTACTTC | CASSPKQGYYEQYF
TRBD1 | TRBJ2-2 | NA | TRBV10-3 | TGTGCCATCGAGATTGACAGGGGCCTAATGAACACCGGGGAGCTGTTTTTT | CAIEIDRGLMNTGELFF
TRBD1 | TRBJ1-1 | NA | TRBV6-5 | TGTGCCAGCAGTTACCTCGGGACAGGGCTTAGGACTGAAGCTTTCTTT | CASSYLGTGLRTEAFF
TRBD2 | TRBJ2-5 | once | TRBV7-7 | TGTGCCAGCAGCGCGCAGGGAGGGAACCAAGAGACCCAGTACTTC | CASSAQGGNQETQYF
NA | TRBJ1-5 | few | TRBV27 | TGTGCCAGCAGTTTCAGTAGCAATCAGCCCCAGCATTTT | CASSFSSNQPQHF
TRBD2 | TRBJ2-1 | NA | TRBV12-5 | TGTGCTAGCCTGAGCGGGGGATACTACAATGAGCAGTTCTTC | CASLSGGYYNEQFF
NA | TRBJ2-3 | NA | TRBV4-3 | TGCGCCAGCAGCCAAGAAGAGTTAGGCACAGATACGCAGTATTTT | CASSQEELGTDTQYF
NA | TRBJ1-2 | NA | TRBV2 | TGTGCCAGCAGTGAAGACAGTTCAGTTTACTATGGCTACACCTTC | CASSEDSSVYYGYTF
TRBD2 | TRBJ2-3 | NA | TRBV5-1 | TGCGCCAGCAGCCATAATAGCGGGGGAAGCACAGATACGCAGTATTTT | CASSHNSGGSTDTQYF
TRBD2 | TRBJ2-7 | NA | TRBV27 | TGTGCCACCGCTGTAGCGGGGGGGAGCTCCTACGAGCAGTACTTC | CATAVAGGSSYEQYF
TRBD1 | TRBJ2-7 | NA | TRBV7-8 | TGTGCCAGCAGCTGGCGGGACAGGAACTACGAGCAGTACTTC | CASSWRDRNYEQYF
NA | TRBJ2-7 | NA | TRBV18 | TGTGCCAGCTCACCACGTTCTTTATCTAGCTCCTACGAGCAGTACTTC | CASSPRSLSSSYEQYF